This T cell receptor beta chain is from a study of cytomegalovirus exposure and HLA in healthy donors. This clone was recorded once. Per germline, CDR1 SEHNR and CDR2 FQNEAQ (reference sequence). V shed 3 bases and J shed 4 bases, with 6 bases lying between them. The length of the CDR3 is 13 residues. In the PCR, 60 Vbeta and 13 Jbeta primers were used. The repertoire was sequenced with immunoSEQ multiplex PCR; TCRdb's copy has only in-frame clones and lacks some. The sample records 120,000 or so clones, over 60% being singletons. V gene TRBV7-9 combines with J gene TRBJ1-4; D is undetermined. The sequencing sample was made of PBMCs. This receptor was taken from a middle-aged woman in good health and CMV-seropositive. CDR3 coding DNA: TGTGCCAGCAGCTTCGGGGTTAATGAAAAACTGTTTTTT. It codes for CASSFGVNEKLFF.